These 15 T cell receptor beta chains were sequenced from one sample in a study of blood T cells in healthy people across ages. Next came a second PCR, run for roughly 6 to 11 cycles, which used a sample-barcoded 5' primer along with a J-beta primer mix. Via MiXCR, TCRdb re-called the 5' RACE reads, giving one row per CDR3 protein. The data show about 930,000 distinct CDR3 sequences, 25% to 30% seen once. These data are also associated with another study on T cells of mothers and their children.

Sequencing input: blood. The receptor set was obtained from a middle-aged woman in good health.

The rearrangement uses TRBV7-8 and TRBJ2-3; no reliable D call. The length of the CDR3 is 13 residues. Germline-derived CDR1 and CDR2 are SGHVS and FQNEAQ. V was trimmed by 0 bases and J by 3 bases, leaving 4 bases between them. CDR3 nucleotides: TGTGCCAGCAGCTTAGCTTGGACAGATACGCAGTATTTT. This codes for CASSLAWTDTQYF.

The chain has TRBV5-6 and TRBJ2-5; 8 bases line up with TRBD2. CDR3 size: 16 residues. CDR1 and CDR2 (germline): SGHDT, YYEEEE. V dropped 1 base and J dropped 1; count of bases not matched to a gene: 6. The CDR3 DNA is TGTGCCAGCAGCTTGCGGGGGGGGCCGGGCCAAGAGACCCAGTACTTC. It codes for CASSLRGGPGQETQYF.

A remark on this clonotype: Sequence at one end of the junction differs from germline and may be a read error. The chain uses TRBV5-5 and TRBJ2-7, with 10 bases that match TRBD1. The DNA end is a closer match to TRBJ2-4, so the J assignment may be wrong. CDR1 and CDR2 from the germline V gene are SGHKS and YYEKEE (reference sequence). There are 21 residues in the CDR3. As DNA, the CDR3 is TGTGCCAGCAGCTTGGATGGGGGCGACAGGGGGCGCGTCGGGTTCAAAAGCATTCAGTACTTC. It specifies CASSLDGGDRGRVGFKSIQYF.

The rearrangement uses TRBV5-6 and TRBJ2-1, with a tentative D call TRBD1 (5 bases). V shed 3 bases and J shed 3 bases, with 16 bases lying between them. CDR3 size: 16 residues. Germline V CDR1 and CDR2: SGHDT, YYEEEE. CDR3 nucleotide sequence: TGTGCCAGCAGCTCAGGTGTGGGGCTGCTCTACAATGAGCAGTTCTTC. Amino acids: CASSSGVGLLYNEQFF.

Only a few counts were recorded for this clonotype. The chain carries TRBV7-2 and TRBJ2-5; 13 bases agree with TRBD2. Germline values: CDR1 SGHTA, CDR2 FQGNSA. The junction had 10 bases not matched to a gene; V was cut back by 2 bases and J by 7 bases. This CDR3 has 17 amino acids. CDR3 bases: TGTGCCAGCAGCTTAAAACTAGCGGGGGGGACTGGAGGGACCCAGTACTTC. Its translation is CASSLKLAGGTGGTQYF.

V usage is TRBV5-1 and J usage is TRBJ2-2; 7 nucleotides align to TRBD1. The CDR3 length is 15 residues. Germline V gene sequence: CDR1 SGHRS, CDR2 YFSETQ. The V and J ends lost 0 bases and 4 bases, in that order; junction bases with no gene match: 3. The CDR3 here is CASSLEGAVTGELFF. The CDR3, as DNA: TGCGCCAGCAGCTTGGAGGGGGCGGTCACCGGGGAGCTGTTTTTT.

V gene TRBV7-3 combines with J gene TRBJ2-2, with TRBD1 matching 9 bases. This CDR3 has 16 residues. The germline V gene has CDR1 SGHTA and CDR2 FQGTGA. V shed 7 bases, J shed 7 bases, and the junction held 13 bases outside the gene matches. The CDR3 DNA is TGTGCCAGCACCCGAAGGGACAGGGCATTATTCGGGGAGCTGTTTTTT. Translated: CASTRRDRALFGELFF.

The CDR3 region has the DNA TGTGCCAGCAGTTTACTTGGACAGTCCGGATGGAATGAGCAGTTCTTC. Its protein is CASSLLGQSGWNEQFF. The chain is built from TRBV28 and TRBJ2-1, with D possibly being TRBD1 (6 bases). The CDR3 loop spans 16 amino acids. V was shortened by 2 bases and J by 7 bases, with 18 bases between the two germline ends. Germline lookup yields CDR1 MDHEN and CDR2 SYDVKM. Complete variable domain (other parts from reference TRBV28 and TRBJ2-1): DVKVTQSSRYLVKRTGEKVFLECVQDMDHENMFWYRQDPGLGLRLIYFSYDVKMKEKGDIPEGYSVSREKKERFSLILESASTNQTSMYLCASSLLGQSGWNEQFFGPGTRLTVL.

This clonotype has at least ten counts. The chain links TRBV27 to TRBJ1-5; D is unresolved. This CDR3 is 12 amino acids long. V lost 6 bases, J lost 7 bases, and 10 bases lay in between. Germline V CDR1 and CDR2: MNHEY, SMNVEV (reference sequence). CDR3 residues: CASSPQGQPQHF. The CDR3 nucleotides read TGTGCCAGCAGCCCCCAAGGGCAGCCCCAGCATTTT.

The genes are TRBV4-3 and TRBJ1-4, with D unresolved. Germline V CDR1 and CDR2: LGHNA, YSLEER. There are 16 residues in the CDR3. V lost 0 bases to trimming and J lost 5 bases, with 13 bases between them. DNA for the CDR3: TGCGCCAGCAGCCAAGAATTGTCGGCCAGGAATGAAAAACTGTTTTTT. Protein sequence: CASSQELSARNEKLFF.

This clonotype was seen more than once but under ten times. The V call is TRBV6-1, the J call TRBJ2-4; 10 bases are shared with TRBD2. The V segment lost 2 bases and the J segment 11 bases; nucleotides outside the gene matches: 18. Germline V lookup: CDR1 MNHNS, CDR2 SASEGT. The CDR3 covers 18 residues. For the CDR3, the DNA is TGTGCCAGCAGTGAACTCCGCCCTGGTTTGGTAGCGGGGGGTCTTCAGTACTTC. This codes for CASSELRPGLVAGGLQYF.

As to this clonotype: The junction does not match germline at one end; this may be a read error. This chain connects TRBV7-2 to TRBJ2-7, with D perhaps TRBD1 (5 bases). This CDR3 contains 15 residues. Germline V gives CDR1 SGHTA, CDR2 FQGNSA. The CDR3 DNA is TGTGCCGGCAGCGCCGACCTATGGGGCTCCTACGAACAGTACTTC. This sequence encodes CAGSADLWGSYEQYF. Full variable domain (remainder filled in from reference TRBV7-2 and TRBJ2-7): GAGVSQSPSNKVTEKGKDVELRCDPISGHTALYWYRQSLGQGLEFLIYFQGNSAPDKSGLPSDRFSAERTGGSVSTLTIQRTQQEDSAVYLCAGSADLWGSYEQYFGPGTRLTVT.

The table lists this clonotype with a few counts. The rearrangement joins TRBV6-1 to TRBJ1-5; D unclear. The V end was cut by 0 bases, the J end by 0 bases, with 9 bases between. CDR3 length equals 16 residues. Germline V gene lookup returns CDR1 MNHNS and CDR2 SASEGT. CDR3: CASSEAGWYSNQPQHF. The CDR3 bases are TGTGCCAGCAGTGAAGCAGGTTGGTATAGCAATCAGCCCCAGCATTTT.

This clonotype was picked up a small number of times. The chain couples TRBV20-1 to TRBJ1-2; weak D call: TRBD1 (6 bases). CDR3 length equals 17 residues. Per germline, CDR1 DFQATT and CDR2 SNEGSKA (reference sequence). This CDR3 is CSATSNNREASIYGYTF. The CDR3 region has the DNA TGCAGCGCCACGAGTAACAACAGGGAGGCAAGCATCTATGGCTACACCTTC.

The rearrangement links TRBV12-3 or TRBV12-4 to TRBJ2-5; tentative D call: TRBD2 (7 bases). The V gene lost 3 bases and the J gene lost 5 bases, with 13 bases spanning the gap. This CDR3 region has 14 residues. Here the CDR3 DNA reads TGTGCCAGCAGTTTTCAAGGGGGGGGTGAGACCCAGTACTTC. Protein sequence: CASSFQGGGETQYF.